Only a few counts were recorded for the clone carrying this T cell receptor beta chain. Antigen unknown. TCRdb redid the calling of the 5' RACE reads with MiXCR, one entry per CDR3 protein. The data contain about 560,000 distinct CDR3 sequences, approximately 19% of them singletons. The V end lost 2 bases, the J end lost 1 base, and 12 bases lay between the germline ends. The CDR3 has 15 residues. Germline V gene lookup returns CDR1 SGHRS and CDR2 YFSETQ. These data are taken from a study of T-cell memory formation after mild COVID-19. Study-wide context: TCR clusters were mostly confined to one donor each. Notes on the study in general: The authors left the SARS-CoV-2 specificity of second-wave clones peaking on day 37 unconfirmed. A balance of CD4 and CD8 characterized clones contracting day 15 to 85, whereas later expanders leaned CD4+.

This sequence was found in an adult woman who had mild COVID-19 (a few samples of this study predate the infection). Cell type and time point are not known. The sequenced material came from PBMCs or a T cell subset sorted from them (not recorded which). This chain connects TRBV5-1 to TRBJ1-1; no clear D. DNA for the CDR3: TGCGCCAGCAGCTTCGAGGGTCTGGGGAACACTGAAGCTTTCTTT. This translates into CASSFEGLGNTEAFF.